This T cell receptor (beta chain) was sequenced in a study of blood T cell repertoires in COVID-19. Study context: COVID-19 samples, acute and convalescent, were from the United States, Italy and Spain.

Original handling: Amplification of reference gene primers was used by the study to estimate nucleated cell counts. Method: immunoSEQ multiplex PCR; TCRdb's copy keeps in-frame clones and lacks some. V and J calls and clone size are those listed in that table; D and trimming were worked out from the DNA. The table shows under 150,000 clones, with around 84% occurring only once. This CDR3 has 15 amino acids. Trimming removed 5 bases from V and 2 bases from J, with 15 bases in between. From germline, CDR1 is SGHTA and CDR2 FQGNSA. Specimen: peripheral blood. The clonotype originates from a woman aged 40 to 50 with acute or convalescent COVID-19. The V call is TRBV7-2, the J call TRBJ1-2; tentatively, D is TRBD1 (5 bases). The CDR3 coding sequence is TGTGCCAGCAGCCCACGACAGACAGCAAACTATGGCTACACCTTC. Its translation: CASSPRQTANYGYTF.